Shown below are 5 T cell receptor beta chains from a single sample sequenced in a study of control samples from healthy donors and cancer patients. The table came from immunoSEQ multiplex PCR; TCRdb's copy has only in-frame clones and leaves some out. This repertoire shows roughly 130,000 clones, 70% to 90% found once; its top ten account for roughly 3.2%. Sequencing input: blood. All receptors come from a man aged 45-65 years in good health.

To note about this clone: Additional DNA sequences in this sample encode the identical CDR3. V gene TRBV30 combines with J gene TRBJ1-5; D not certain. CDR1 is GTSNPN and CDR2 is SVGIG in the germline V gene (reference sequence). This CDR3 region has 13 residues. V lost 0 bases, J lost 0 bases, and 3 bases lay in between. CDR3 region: CAWSVNSNQPQHF. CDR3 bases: TGTGCCTGGAGTGTAAATAGCAATCAGCCCCAGCATTTT.

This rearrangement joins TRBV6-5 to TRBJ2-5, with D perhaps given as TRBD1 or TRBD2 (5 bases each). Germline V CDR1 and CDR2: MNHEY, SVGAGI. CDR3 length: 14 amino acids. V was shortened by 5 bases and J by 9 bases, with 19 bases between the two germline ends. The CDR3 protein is CASSNLGAGGSQYF. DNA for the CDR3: TGTGCCAGCAGTAACCTCGGGGCCGGTGGGTCCCAGTACTTC.

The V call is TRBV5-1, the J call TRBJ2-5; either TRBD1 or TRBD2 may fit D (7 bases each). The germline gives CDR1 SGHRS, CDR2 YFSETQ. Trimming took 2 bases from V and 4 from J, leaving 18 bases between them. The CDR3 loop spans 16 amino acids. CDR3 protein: CASSFGDREGGETQYF. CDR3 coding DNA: TGCGCCAGCAGCTTCGGTGACAGGGAGGGAGGAGAGACCCAGTACTTC.

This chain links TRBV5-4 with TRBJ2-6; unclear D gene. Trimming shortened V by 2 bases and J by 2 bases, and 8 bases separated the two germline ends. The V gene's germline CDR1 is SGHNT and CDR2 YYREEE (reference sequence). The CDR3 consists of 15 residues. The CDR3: CASSFTGAGANVLTF. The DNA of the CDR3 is TGTGCCAGCAGCTTCACTGGAGCTGGGGCCAACGTCCTGACTTTC. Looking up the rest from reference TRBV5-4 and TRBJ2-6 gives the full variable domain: ETGVTQSPTHLIKTRGQQVTLRCSSQSGHNTVSWYQQALGQGPQFIFQYYREEENGRGNFPPRFSGLQFPNYSSELNVNALELDDSALYLCASSFTGAGANVLTFGAGSRLTVL.

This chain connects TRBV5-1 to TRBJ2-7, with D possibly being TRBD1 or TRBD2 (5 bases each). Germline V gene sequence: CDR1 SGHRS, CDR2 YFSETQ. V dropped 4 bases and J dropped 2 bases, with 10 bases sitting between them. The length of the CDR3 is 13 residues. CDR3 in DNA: TGCGCCAGCAGCGAGGGGCAGGCCTACGAGCAGTACTTC. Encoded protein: CASSEGQAYEQYF.